The rows below give T cell receptor beta chains drawn from one sample of a study of shared clonotypes between healthy human individuals. Generated by immunoSEQ multiplex PCR, the TCRdb table keeps only in-frame clones and is missing some. Here the sample spans about 2.2 million clones, 93% being singletons. Source material: naive CD8+ T cells from PBMCs. The receptor source for this set is a man aged 18 to 29 in good health. Some clones in this sample may be carry-over from other donors' samples. Each CDR3 is given with its conserved first and last residue. D genes are given only for firm matches. The size field is filled for only some rows; it gives once, few, many or a size class.

d_call clone_size j_call v_call cdr3_aa cdr3_nt
NA NA TRBJ1-2 TRBV4-1 CASSHQGWGYTF TGCGCCAGCAGCCATCAGGGCTGGGGCTACACCTTC
NA NA TRBJ2-7 TRBV29-1 CSARGWGSYEQYF TGCAGCGCCCGGGGATGGGGCAGTTACGAGCAGTACTTC
TRBD1 NA TRBJ2-5 TRBV2 CASRDRGFQTQYF TGTGCCAGCCGGGACAGGGGGTTTCAGACCCAGTACTTC
NA NA TRBJ2-7 TRBV19 CASSISNAPAGEQYF TGTGCCAGTAGTATCTCGAATGCGCCGGCGGGCGAGCAGTACTTC
TRBD1 NA TRBJ2-7 TRBV5-1 CASSLGQGTFYEQYF TGCGCCAGCAGCTTGGGACAGGGGACCTTCTACGAGCAGTACTTC
TRBD1 NA TRBJ1-2 TRBV28 CASSLDLIFSTGVNYGYTF TGTGCCAGCAGTTTAGATCTCATCTTCTCGACAGGGGTGAACTATGGCTACACCTTC
NA NA TRBJ2-2 TRBV4-2 CASSTDRAGELFF TGTGCCAGCAGCACGGATCGAGCCGGGGAGCTGTTTTTT
TRBD2 NA TRBJ2-7 TRBV28 CASSFPRLLAGLPHEQYF TGTGCCAGCAGTTTCCCTCGACTACTAGCGGGTCTCCCCCACGAGCAGTACTTC
NA NA TRBJ2-3 TRBV7-9 CASSLVGWTDTQYF TGTGCCAGCAGCTTAGTGGGGTGGACAGATACGCAGTATTTT
NA NA TRBJ2-2 TRBV9 CASSPHDNTGELFF TGTGCCAGCAGCCCCCACGACAACACCGGGGAGCTGTTTTTT
TRBD2 NA TRBJ2-7 TRBV27 CASSSLSGRTLYYEQYF TGTGCCAGCAGTTCCCTTAGCGGGAGGACCCTATATTACGAGCAGTACTTC
TRBD2 NA TRBJ2-7 TRBV9 CASSVSREGREQYF TGTGCCAGCAGCGTATCGCGGGAGGGCCGCGAGCAGTACTTC
NA NA TRBJ1-2 TRBV5-6 CASSLGQGDGYTF TGTGCCAGCAGCTTGGGGCAGGGCGACGGCTACACCTTC
NA NA TRBJ1-4 TRBV19 CASSIIATNEKLFF TGTGCCAGTAGTATAATAGCAACTAATGAAAAACTGTTTTTT
NA once TRBJ2-3 TRBV7-3 CASSLDLTDTQYF TGTGCCAGCAGCTTAGACCTCACAGATACGCAGTATTTT
TRBD1 NA TRBJ1-5 TRBV19 CASSMGFRGQLSNQPQHF TGTGCCAGTAGTATGGGATTCAGGGGGCAGCTTAGCAATCAGCCCCAGCATTTT
TRBD1 NA TRBJ1-2 TRBV6-5 CASSLTGTDYGYTF TGTGCCAGCAGTCTCACTGGGACAGACTATGGCTACACCTTC